This T cell receptor beta chain was observed in a study of human T cells and chemical hapten exposure. Study in general: The patient population, which was mostly female, had alopecia areata, totalis or universalis.

This CDR3 spans 15 amino acids. Germline CDR1 SQVTM, CDR2 ANQGSEA. Trimming left V 5 bases short and J 1 base short, with 17 bases between. This clonotype has a count of ten or more. Its antigen remains unknown. Regarding time point: patch test 1, 2 weeks after DPC sensitization. Treatment: therapeutic diphenylcyclopropenone sensitization with weekly scalp DPC. TCRdb reanalysed the RACE reads using MiXCR and keeps one entry per CDR3 protein. The sample yields fewer than 400,000 distinct CDR3 sequences, under 8% seen once. Study-level points and caveats: TCRs at high frequency, those above 1 in 1000, did not change with DPC sensitization.

Sequencing was performed on whole blood, taken in connection with sensitization to the hapten diphenylcyclopropenone (DPC). This rearrangement joins TRBV29-1 to TRBJ1-1; D gene unclear. This clonotype originated in a woman younger than 35 with alopecia areata. Some clones in this sample may be carry-over from other donors' samples. The CDR3 region has the DNA TGCAGCGTTCCCAAGGTCTCAGCGGGGAACACTGAAGCTTTCTTT. The encoded protein is CSVPKVSAGNTEAFF.